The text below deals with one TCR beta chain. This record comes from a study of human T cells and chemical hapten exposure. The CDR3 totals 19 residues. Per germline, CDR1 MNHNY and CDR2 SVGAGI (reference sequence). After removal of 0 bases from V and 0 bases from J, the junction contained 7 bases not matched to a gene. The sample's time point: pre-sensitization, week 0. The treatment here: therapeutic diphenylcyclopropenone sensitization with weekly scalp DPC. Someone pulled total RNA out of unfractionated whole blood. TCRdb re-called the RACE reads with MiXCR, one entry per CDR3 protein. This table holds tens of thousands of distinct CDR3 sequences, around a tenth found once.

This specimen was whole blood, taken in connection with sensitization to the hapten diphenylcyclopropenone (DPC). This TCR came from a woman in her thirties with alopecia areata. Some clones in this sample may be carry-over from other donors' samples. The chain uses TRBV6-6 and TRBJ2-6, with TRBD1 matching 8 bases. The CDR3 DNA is TGTGCCAGCAGTTACTCGATGACAGGGGTACTCTCTGGGGCCAACGTCCTGACTTTC. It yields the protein CASSYSMTGVLSGANVLTF.